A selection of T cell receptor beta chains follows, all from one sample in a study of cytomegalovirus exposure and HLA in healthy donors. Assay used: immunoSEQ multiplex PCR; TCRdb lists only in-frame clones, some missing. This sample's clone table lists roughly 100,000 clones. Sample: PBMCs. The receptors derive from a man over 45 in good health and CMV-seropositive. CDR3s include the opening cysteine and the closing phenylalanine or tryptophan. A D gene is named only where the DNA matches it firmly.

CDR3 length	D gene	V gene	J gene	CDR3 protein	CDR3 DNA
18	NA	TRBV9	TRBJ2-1	CASSVGLDRVSSYNEQFF	TGTGCCAGCAGCGTAGGACTCGATCGGGTTAGCTCCTACAATGAGCAGTTCTTC
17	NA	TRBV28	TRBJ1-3	CASSSGAALPTGNTIYF	TGTGCCAGCAGTTCTGGGGCCGCCCTACCCACTGGAAACACCATATATTTT
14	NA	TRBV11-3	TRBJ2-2	CASSPDSFTGELFF	TGTGCCAGCAGCCCAGACTCGTTCACCGGGGAGCTGTTTTTT
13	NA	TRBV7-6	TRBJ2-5	CASSLSYQETQYF	TGTGCCAGCAGCTTATCGTACCAAGAGACCCAGTACTTC
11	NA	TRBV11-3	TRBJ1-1	CASSLRDKTFF	TGTGCCAGCAGCCTCCGGGACAAGACTTTCTTT
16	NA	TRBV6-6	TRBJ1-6	CASSYKDSTYNSPLHF	TGTGCCAGCAGTTACAAAGACAGTACTTATAATTCACCCCTCCACTTT
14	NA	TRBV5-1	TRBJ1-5	CASSLDSVDQPQHF	TGCGCCAGCAGCTTGGATTCAGTGGATCAGCCCCAGCATTTT
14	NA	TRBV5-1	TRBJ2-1	CASSQENSGFQQFF	TGCGCCAGCAGCCAAGAAAATTCAGGGTTTCAGCAGTTCTTC
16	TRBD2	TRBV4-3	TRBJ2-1	CASSQDPGTNYNEQFF	TGCGCCAGCAGCCAAGATCCCGGGACTAACTACAATGAGCAGTTCTTC
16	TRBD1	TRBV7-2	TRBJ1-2	CASSLTGTGGFYGYTF	TGTGCCAGCAGCTTAACCGGGACAGGGGGGTTCTATGGCTACACCTTC
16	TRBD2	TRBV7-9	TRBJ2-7	CASSQRGLAGAQEQYF	TGTGCCAGCAGCCAGAGAGGACTAGCGGGAGCGCAAGAGCAGTACTTC
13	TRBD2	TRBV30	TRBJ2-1	CAWSLAGNNEQFF	TGTGCCTGGAGTCTAGCGGGGAACAATGAGCAGTTCTTC
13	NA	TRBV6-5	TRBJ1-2	CASSYSGPGGYTF	TGTGCCAGCAGTTACTCGGGCCCAGGGGGCTACACCTTC
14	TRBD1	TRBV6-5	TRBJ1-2	CASSPDRVGYGYTF	TGTGCCAGCAGCCCGGACAGGGTCGGCTATGGCTACACCTTC
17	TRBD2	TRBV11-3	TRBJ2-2	CASSFLPGGRATGELFF	TGTGCCAGCAGCTTTCTCCCGGGCGGGAGGGCCACCGGGGAGCTGTTTTTT
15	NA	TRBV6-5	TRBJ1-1	CASSYGGARDTEAFF	TGTGCCAGCAGTTACGGGGGGGCCCGCGACACTGAAGCTTTCTTT
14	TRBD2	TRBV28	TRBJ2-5	CASLAGGVQETQYF	TGTGCCAGTTTAGCGGGAGGTGTACAAGAGACCCAGTACTTC
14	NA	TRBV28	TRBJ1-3	CASSGDSSGNTIYF	TGTGCCAGCAGTGGCGACAGCTCTGGAAACACCATATATTTT
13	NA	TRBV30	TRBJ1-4	CAWGSQGSEKLFF	TGTGCCTGGGGTTCCCAGGGGTCGGAGAAACTGTTTTTT
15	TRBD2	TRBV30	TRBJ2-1	CAWSAGSGRDNEQFF	TGTGCCTGGTCCGCGGGGAGCGGGAGGGACAATGAGCAGTTCTTC
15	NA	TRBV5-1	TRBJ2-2	CASSLIGASYGELFF	TGCGCCAGCAGCTTGATTGGGGCCTCTTACGGGGAGCTGTTTTTT
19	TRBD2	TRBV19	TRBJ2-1	CASSIGQWEVAGFYNEQFF	TGTGCCAGTAGTATAGGTCAATGGGAGGTAGCGGGATTCTATAATGAGCAGTTCTTC
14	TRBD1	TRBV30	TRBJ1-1	CAWSDGQGWTEAFF	TGTGCCTGGAGTGATGGACAGGGTTGGACTGAAGCTTTCTTT
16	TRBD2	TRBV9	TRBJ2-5	CASSVGTSGAQETQYF	TGTGCCAGCAGCGTCGGGACTAGCGGAGCTCAAGAGACCCAGTACTTC
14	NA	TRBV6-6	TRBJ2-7	CASELGGSYYEQYF	TGTGCCAGTGAATTAGGGGGATCTTACTACGAGCAGTACTTC
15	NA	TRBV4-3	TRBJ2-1	CASSQKRSSYNEQFF	TGCGCCAGCAGCCAAAAGCGTAGCTCCTACAATGAGCAGTTCTTC
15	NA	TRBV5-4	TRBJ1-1	CASSLGGHMNTEAFF	TGTGCCAGCAGCTTGGGCGGTCACATGAACACTGAAGCTTTCTTT
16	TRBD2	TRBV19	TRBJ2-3	CASSIGTSGSTDTQYF	TGTGCCAGTAGTATAGGGACTAGCGGGTCCACAGATACGCAGTATTTT
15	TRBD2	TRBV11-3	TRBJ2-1	CASSSLAGGYNEQFF	TGTGCCAGCAGTTCTCTAGCGGGAGGCTACAATGAGCAGTTCTTC
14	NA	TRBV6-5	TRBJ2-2	CASSYSMATGELFF	TGTGCCAGCAGTTACTCGATGGCCACCGGGGAGCTGTTTTTT
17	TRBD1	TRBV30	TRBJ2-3	CAWSAQEGRGQTDTQYF	TGTGCCTGGAGTGCCCAAGAGGGCAGGGGGCAGACAGATACGCAGTATTTT
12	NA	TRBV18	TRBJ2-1	CASSPPLNEQFF	TGTGCCAGCTCACCACCCCTCAATGAGCAGTTCTTC
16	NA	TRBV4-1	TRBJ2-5	CASSHRNEGGRETQYF	TGCGCCAGCAGCCACAGAAATGAGGGGGGGCGCGAGACCCAGTACTTC
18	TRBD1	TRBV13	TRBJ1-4	CASSSRWRTGPTNEKLFF	TGTGCCAGCAGCTCGAGGTGGCGGACAGGCCCGACTAATGAAAAACTGTTTTTT
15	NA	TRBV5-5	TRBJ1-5	CASSPSLGGNQPQHF	TGTGCCAGCAGCCCGTCCCTTGGCGGGAATCAGCCCCAGCATTTT
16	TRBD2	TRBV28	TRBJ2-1	CASSLRTSGTYNEQFF	TGTGCCAGCAGTCTCAGGACTAGCGGGACTTACAATGAGCAGTTCTTC
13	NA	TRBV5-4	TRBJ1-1	CASSLGGDTEAFF	TGTGCCAGCAGCCTGGGGGGGGACACTGAAGCTTTCTTT
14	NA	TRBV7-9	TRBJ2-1	CATRDRGSDNEQFF	TGTGCTACAAGAGACCGGGGATCCGACAATGAGCAGTTCTTC
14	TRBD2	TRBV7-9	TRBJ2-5	CASSPGTSKETQYF	TGTGCCAGCAGCCCCGGGACTAGTAAAGAGACCCAGTACTTC
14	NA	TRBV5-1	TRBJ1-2	CASSLGRLNYGYTF	TGCGCCAGCAGCTTAGGGAGGTTAAACTATGGCTACACCTTC
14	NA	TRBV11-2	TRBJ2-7	CASSLDPGSYEQYF	TGTGCCAGCAGCTTAGATCCGGGTAGCTACGAGCAGTACTTC
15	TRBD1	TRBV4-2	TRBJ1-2	CASSQGTGINYGYTF	TGTGCCAGCAGCCAAGGGACAGGGATTAACTATGGCTACACCTTC
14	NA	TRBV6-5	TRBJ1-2	CASSYRPANYGYTF	TGTGCCAGCAGTTATCGTCCAGCGAACTATGGCTACACCTTC
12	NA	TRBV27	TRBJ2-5	CASGFSRETQYF	TGTGCCAGCGGATTCTCTAGGGAGACCCAGTACTTC
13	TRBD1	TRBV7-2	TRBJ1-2	CASSPTGNYGYTF	TGTGCCAGCAGCCCGACAGGGAACTATGGCTACACCTTC
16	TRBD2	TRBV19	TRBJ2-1	CASSREAGGFPDEQFF	TGTGCCAGTAGTAGGGAAGCGGGAGGGTTCCCCGATGAGCAGTTCTTC
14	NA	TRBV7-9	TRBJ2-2	CASSLSRSTGELFF	TGTGCCAGCAGCTTATCCCGGAGCACCGGGGAGCTGTTTTTT
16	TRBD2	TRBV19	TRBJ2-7	CASSTLLAGPSYEQYF	TGTGCCAGTAGTACACTACTAGCGGGACCCTCCTACGAGCAGTACTTC